This T cell receptor beta chain came from a study of T cell changes during pregnancy in multiple sclerosis. Assay used: immunoSEQ multiplex PCR; TCRdb lists only in-frame clones, some missing. The sample holds approximately 100,000 clones, about 90% seen once. Germline CDR1 reads WSHSY; CDR2 reads SAAADI. V was trimmed by 5 bases and J by 8 bases, leaving 9 bases between them. The CDR3 has 12 amino acids. The TCR was taken from a female donor with multiple sclerosis, enrolled in a pregnancy study. The chain has TRBV10-2 and TRBJ1-4; D is unclear. Sequences were derived from peripheral blood, sampled before pregnancy. DNA for the CDR3: TGCGCCAGCAGTCCGGGCGGGGAAAAACTGTTTTTT. This translates into CASSPGGEKLFF.